This T cell receptor (beta chain) was observed in a study of blood T cell repertoires in COVID-19. Background on the study: Samples came from the United States, Italy and Spain, spanning acute and convalescent COVID-19. Nucleic acid was either cDNA or gDNA, and it came from T cells, B-cell-depleted T cells, or PBMCs.

Assay: immunoSEQ multiplex PCR; the TCRdb copy retains only in-frame clones and omits some. The table has some 320,000 clones, roughly 91% seen once; the top ten hold 2.9%. Cohort placement rested on clinical history that participants reported themselves. Germline-derived CDR1 and CDR2 are MDHEN and SYDVKM. The germline V and J ends were trimmed by 8 bases and 10 bases, with 18 bases remaining between them. The CDR3 is 14 amino acids. Sequences were obtained from PBMCs or T cells enriched from blood (not recorded which). The TCR comes from a woman in her 50s who had been exposed to COVID-19. This sequence joins TRBV28 and TRBJ1-6; D is undetermined. CDR3: CASFPTRVASPLHF. CDR3 in DNA: TGTGCCAGCTTTCCGACGCGGGTAGCGTCACCCCTCCACTTT.